The following is a T cell receptor (beta chain) sequence with its context. Antigen: not known. V lost 7 bases to trimming and J lost 1 base, with 16 bases between them. Germline lookup yields CDR1 SGHRS and CDR2 YFSETQ. The CDR3 extends over 15 amino acids. The record originates from a study of T cell responses to AZD1222 COVID-19 vaccine. Findings and limits, study-wide: Researchers took repertoire samples only after the peak T cell response had come. Baseline seropositivity characterized only six AZD1222 recipients. Rises in breadth and depth of Spike-specific TCRs came after two AZD1222 doses.

Produced via immunoSEQ multiplex PCR; TCRdb's table is partial and in-frame only. The sample lists some 150,000 clones, approximately 83% occurring once. The material sequenced was peripheral blood, taken on day 0 of AZD1222 vaccination. The source of this sequence is an adult in good health. The V gene is TRBV5-1, the J gene TRBJ2-3; D is perhaps TRBD2 (6 bases). The CDR3 protein is CASLRGTPRTDTQYF. In nucleotides, the CDR3 is TGCGCCAGCCTACGCGGGACGCCTCGCACAGATACGCAGTATTTT. The full variable domain, completed using reference TRBV5-1 and TRBJ2-3, is KAGVTQTPRYLIKTRGQQVTLSCSPISGHRSVSWYQQTPGQGLQFLFEYFSETQRNKGNFPGRFSGRQFSNSRSEMNVSTLELGDSALYLCASLRGTPRTDTQYFGPGTRLTVL.